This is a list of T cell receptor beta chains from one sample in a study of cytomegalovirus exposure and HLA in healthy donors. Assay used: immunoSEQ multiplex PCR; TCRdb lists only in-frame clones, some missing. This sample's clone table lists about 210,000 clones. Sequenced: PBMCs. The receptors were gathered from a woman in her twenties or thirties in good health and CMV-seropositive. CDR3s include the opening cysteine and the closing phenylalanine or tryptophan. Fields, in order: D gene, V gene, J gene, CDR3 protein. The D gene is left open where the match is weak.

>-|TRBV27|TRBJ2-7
CASAQSWDTYEQYF
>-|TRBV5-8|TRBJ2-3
CASSLAPGGTDTQYF
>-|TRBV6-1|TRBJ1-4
CASSVDRGLEKLFF
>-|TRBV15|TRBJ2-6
CATSRGGFSGANVLTF
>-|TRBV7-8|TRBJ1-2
CASSLNSYGYTF
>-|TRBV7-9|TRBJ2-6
CASTGVDSGANVLTF
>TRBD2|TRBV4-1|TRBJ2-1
CASSQDPGGGAYNEQFF
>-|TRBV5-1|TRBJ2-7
CASSFSGPPRSSYEQYF
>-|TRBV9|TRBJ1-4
CASSRRLTTNEKLFF
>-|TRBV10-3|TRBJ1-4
CAISESRDARNEKLFF
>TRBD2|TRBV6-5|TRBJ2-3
CASSYSTTSGTDTQYF
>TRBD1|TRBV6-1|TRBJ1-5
CASKGTGNQPQHF
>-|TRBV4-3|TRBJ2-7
CASSQDPAGLYEQYF
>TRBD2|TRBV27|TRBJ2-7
CASSLRREASYEQYF
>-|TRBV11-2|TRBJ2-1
CASSLGGRGINNEQFF
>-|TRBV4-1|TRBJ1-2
CASSQEAGYGYTF
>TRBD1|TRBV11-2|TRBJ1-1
CASSQTTGYTEAFF
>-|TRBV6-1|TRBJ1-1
CASRRGGSTEAFF
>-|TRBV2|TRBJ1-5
CASSEDRHRRSGNQPQHF
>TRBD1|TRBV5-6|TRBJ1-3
CASSALQGTGNTIYF
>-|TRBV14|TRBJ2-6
CASSLQHGANVLTF
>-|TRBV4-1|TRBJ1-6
CASSQEPSGSGNSPLHF
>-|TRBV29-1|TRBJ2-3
CSVLEDTDTQYF
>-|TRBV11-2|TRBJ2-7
CASRRLGADEQYF
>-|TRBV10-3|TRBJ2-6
CAISGVSGANVLTF